This T cell receptor (beta chain) was documented in a study of blood T cell repertoires in COVID-19. Study-wide background: Researchers got acute and convalescent COVID-19 samples from the United States, Italy and Spain. Nucleic acid was either cDNA or gDNA, and it came from T cells, B-cell-depleted T cells, or PBMCs.

Individuals drawn from under 30 US areas were about 18 to 89 years old. Cohort assignment relied on participant-reported clinical history. Worth noting for this clone: The identical CDR3 is also encoded by other nucleotide sequences in the sample.

Method: immunoSEQ multiplex PCR; TCRdb's copy keeps in-frame clones and lacks some. The data contain around 400,000 clones, 70% to 90% of them singletons. Germline V CDR1 and CDR2: MDHEN, SYDVKM. After removal of 6 bases from V and 4 bases from J, the junction contained 5 bases not matched to a gene. CDR3 length: 14 amino acids. Sequenced input: PBMCs or T cells enriched from blood (not recorded which). The chain joins TRBV28 to TRBJ1-5; 8 bases fit TRBD1. The sequence was collected from a young woman who had been exposed to COVID-19. The CDR3 spells CASRPGTGNQPQHF. CDR3 nucleotide sequence: TGTGCCAGCAGACCCGGGACAGGAAATCAGCCCCAGCATTTT.